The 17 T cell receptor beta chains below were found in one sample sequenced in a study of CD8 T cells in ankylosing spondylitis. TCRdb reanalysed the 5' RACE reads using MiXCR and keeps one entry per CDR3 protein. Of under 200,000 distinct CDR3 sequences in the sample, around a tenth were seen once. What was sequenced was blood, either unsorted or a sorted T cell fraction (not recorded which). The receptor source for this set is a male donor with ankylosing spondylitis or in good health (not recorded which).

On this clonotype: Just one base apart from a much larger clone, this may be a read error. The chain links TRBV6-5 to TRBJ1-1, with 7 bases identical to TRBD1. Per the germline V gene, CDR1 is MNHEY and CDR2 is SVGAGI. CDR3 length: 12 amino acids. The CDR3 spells CVSSYWGQQAFF. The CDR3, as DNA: TGTGTCAGCAGTTACTGGGGACAGCAAGCTTTCTTT.

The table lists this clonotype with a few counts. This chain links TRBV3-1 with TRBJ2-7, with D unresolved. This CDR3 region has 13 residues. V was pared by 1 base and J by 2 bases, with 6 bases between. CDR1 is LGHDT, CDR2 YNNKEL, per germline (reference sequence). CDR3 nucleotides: TGTGCCAGCAGCCAAGGTTCAGCCTACGAGCAGTACTTC. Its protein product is CASSQGSAYEQYF.

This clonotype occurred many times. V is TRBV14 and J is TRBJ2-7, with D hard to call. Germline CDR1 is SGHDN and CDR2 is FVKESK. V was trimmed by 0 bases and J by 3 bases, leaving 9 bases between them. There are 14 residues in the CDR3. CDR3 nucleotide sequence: TGTGCCAGCAGCCAAGATCTGGGAAACTACGAGCAGTACTTC. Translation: CASSQDLGNYEQYF.

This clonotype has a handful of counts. The CDR3 region is CASRRRQGEEQYF. CDR3 nucleotide sequence: TGTGCCAGCAGGCGTCGACAGGGTGAAGAGCAGTACTTC. The chain employs TRBV7-2 and TRBJ2-7; 7 bases are shared with TRBD1. Looked up from germline, CDR1 is SGHTA and CDR2 is FQGNSA. This CDR3 has 13 residues. J was trimmed by 7 bases and V by 6 bases; bases with no gene match: 9.

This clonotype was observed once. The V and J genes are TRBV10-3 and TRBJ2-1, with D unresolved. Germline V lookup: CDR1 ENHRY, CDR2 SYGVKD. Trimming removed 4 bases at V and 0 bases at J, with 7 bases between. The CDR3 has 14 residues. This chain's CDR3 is CAISAGDSYNEQFF. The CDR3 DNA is TGTGCCATCAGTGCTGGGGACTCCTACAATGAGCAGTTCTTC.

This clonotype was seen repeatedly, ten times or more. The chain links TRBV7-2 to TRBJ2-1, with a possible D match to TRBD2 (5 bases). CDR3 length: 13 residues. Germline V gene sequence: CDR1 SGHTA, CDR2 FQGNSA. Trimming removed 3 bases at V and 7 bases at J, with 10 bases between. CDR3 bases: TGTGCCAGCAGCTTCGGGGTCTGGAATGAGCAGTTCTTC. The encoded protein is CASSFGVWNEQFF. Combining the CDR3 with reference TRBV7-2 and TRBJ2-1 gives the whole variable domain GAGVSQSPSNKVTEKGKDVELRCDPISGHTALYWYRQSLGQGLEFLIYFQGNSAPDKSGLPSDRFSAERTGGSVSTLTIQRTQQEDSAVYLCASSFGVWNEQFFGPGTRLTVL.

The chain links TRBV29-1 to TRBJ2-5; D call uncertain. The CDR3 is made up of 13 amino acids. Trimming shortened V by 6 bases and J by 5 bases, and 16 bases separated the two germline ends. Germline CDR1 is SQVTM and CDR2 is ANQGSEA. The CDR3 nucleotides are TGCAGCGTGGCCTTTTTGGGTATGGAGACCCAGTACTTC. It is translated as CSVAFLGMETQYF.

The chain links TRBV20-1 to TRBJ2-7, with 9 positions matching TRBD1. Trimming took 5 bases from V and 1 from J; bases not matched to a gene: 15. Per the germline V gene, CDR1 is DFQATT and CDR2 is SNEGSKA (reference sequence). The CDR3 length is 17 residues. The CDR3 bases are TGCAGTGCTGAAGATACTACCGGGACAGGGCTGTCCTACGAGCAGTACTTC. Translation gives CSAEDTTGTGLSYEQYF.

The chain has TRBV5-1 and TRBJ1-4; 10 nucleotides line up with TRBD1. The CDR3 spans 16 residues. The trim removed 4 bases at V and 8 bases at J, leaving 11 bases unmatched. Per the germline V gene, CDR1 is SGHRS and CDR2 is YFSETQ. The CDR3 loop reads CASSVTGTGVREKLFF. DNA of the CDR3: TGCGCCAGCAGCGTCACCGGGACAGGGGTACGCGAAAAACTGTTTTTT.

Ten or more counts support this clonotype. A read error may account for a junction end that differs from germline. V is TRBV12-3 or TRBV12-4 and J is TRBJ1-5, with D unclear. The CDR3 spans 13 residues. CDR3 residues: CSSRRRLGQPQHF. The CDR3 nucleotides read TGTTCCAGCAGGCGAAGACTGGGACAGCCCCAGCATTTT.

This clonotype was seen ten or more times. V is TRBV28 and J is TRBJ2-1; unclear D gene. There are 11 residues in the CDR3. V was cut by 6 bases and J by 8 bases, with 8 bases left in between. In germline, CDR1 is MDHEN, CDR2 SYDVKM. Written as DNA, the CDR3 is TGTGCCAGCAGCTATTCTTATGAGCAGTTCTTC. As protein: CASSYSYEQFF.

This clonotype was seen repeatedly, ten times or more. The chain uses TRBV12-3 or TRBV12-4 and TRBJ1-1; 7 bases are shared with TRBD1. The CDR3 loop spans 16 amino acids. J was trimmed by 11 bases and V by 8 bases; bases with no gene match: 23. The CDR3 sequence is CASGRADRVRLSVAFF. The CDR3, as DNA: TGTGCCAGCGGGAGAGCCGACAGGGTGCGCCTCAGTGTGGCTTTCTTT.

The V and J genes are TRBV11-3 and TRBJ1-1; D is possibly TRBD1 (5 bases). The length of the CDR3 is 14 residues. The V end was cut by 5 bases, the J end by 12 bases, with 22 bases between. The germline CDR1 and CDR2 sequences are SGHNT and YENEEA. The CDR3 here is CASSPGDSTVGPFF. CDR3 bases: TGTGCCAGCAGCCCCGGGGACTCCACCGTCGGGCCTTTCTTT.

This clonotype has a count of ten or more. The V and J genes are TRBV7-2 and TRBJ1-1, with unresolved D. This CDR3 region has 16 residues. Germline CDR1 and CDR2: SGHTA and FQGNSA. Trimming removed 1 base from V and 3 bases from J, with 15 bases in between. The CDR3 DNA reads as TGTGCCAGCAGCTTAGGGCGTTCGGTGTCTCACACTGAAGCTTTCTTT. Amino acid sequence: CASSLGRSVSHTEAFF. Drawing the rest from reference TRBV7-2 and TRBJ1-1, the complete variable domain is GAGVSQSPSNKVTEKGKDVELRCDPISGHTALYWYRQSLGQGLEFLIYFQGNSAPDKSGLPSDRFSAERTGGSVSTLTIQRTQQEDSAVYLCASSLGRSVSHTEAFFGQGTRLTVV.

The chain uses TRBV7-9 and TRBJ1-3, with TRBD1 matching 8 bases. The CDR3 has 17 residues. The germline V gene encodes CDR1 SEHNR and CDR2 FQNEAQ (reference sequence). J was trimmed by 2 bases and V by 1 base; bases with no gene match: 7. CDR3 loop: CASSLVQGAGPGNTIYF. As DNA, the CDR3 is TGTGCCAGCAGCTTAGTCCAGGGGGCAGGACCTGGAAACACCATATATTTT.

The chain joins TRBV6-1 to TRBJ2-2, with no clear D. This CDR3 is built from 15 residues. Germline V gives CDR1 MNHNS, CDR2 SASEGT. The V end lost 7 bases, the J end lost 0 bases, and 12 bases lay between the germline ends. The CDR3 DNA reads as TGTGCCAGCACACCATTCGACCCGAACACCGGGGAGCTGTTTTTT. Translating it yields CASTPFDPNTGELFF.

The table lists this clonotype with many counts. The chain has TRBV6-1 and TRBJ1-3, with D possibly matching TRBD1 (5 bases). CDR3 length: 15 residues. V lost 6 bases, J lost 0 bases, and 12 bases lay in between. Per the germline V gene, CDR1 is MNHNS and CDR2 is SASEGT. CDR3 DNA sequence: TGTGCCAGCAGGTCACCGGGGGGCTCTGGAAACACCATATATTTT. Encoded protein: CASRSPGGSGNTIYF.